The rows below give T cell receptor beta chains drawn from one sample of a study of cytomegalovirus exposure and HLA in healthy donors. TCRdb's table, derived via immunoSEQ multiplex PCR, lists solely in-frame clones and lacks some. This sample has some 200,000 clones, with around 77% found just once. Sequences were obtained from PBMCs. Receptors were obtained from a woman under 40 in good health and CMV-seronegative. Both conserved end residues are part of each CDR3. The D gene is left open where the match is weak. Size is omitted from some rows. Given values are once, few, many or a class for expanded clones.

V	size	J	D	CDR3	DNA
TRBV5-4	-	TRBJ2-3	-	CASSAEPSTDTQYF	TGTGCCAGCAGCGCCGAGCCTAGCACAGATACGCAGTATTTT
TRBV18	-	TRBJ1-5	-	CASSVGQAGNQPQHF	TGTGCCAGCTCAGTCGGCCAGGCCGGAAATCAGCCCCAGCATTTT
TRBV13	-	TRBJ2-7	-	CASSLGEIEYF	TGTGCCAGCAGCTTAGGTGAGATTGAGTACTTC
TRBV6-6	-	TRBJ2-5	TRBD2	CASRLAEETQYF	TGTGCCAGCAGGCTAGCGGAAGAGACCCAGTACTTC
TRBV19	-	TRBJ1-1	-	CASRGMEDTEAFF	TGTGCCAGTAGAGGGATGGAGGACACTGAAGCTTTCTTT
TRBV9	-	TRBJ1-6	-	CASSSLGLPNSPLHF	TGTGCCAGCAGCTCCCTGGGCCTCCCTAATTCACCCCTCCACTTT
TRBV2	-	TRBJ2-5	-	CASSGVAADQETQYF	TGTGCCAGCAGTGGGGTAGCGGCGGACCAAGAGACCCAGTACTTC
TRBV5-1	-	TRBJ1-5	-	CASSRGADQPQHF	TGCGCCAGCAGCCGGGGGGCGGATCAGCCCCAGCATTTT
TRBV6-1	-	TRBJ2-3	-	CASSEAGTPTSTDTQYF	TGTGCCAGCAGTGAAGCGGGGACACCCACTAGCACAGATACGCAGTATTTT
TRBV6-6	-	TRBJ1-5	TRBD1	CASSYGTGSNQPQHF	TGTGCCAGCAGTTATGGGACAGGGAGCAATCAGCCCCAGCATTTT
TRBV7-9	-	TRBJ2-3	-	CSSSATLRDTQYF	TGTTCCAGCAGCGCCACTCTGAGAGATACGCAGTATTTT
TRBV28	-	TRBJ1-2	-	CASSSQGQPVYGYTF	TGTGCCAGCAGTTCCCAGGGTCAGCCAGTCTATGGCTACACCTTC
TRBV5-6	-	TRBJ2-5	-	CASSFLVEETQYF	TGTGCCAGCAGCTTTCTGGTGGAGGAGACCCAGTACTTC
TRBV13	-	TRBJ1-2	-	CASSLTPADGYTF	TGTGCCAGCAGCCTCACCCCAGCGGATGGCTACACCTTC
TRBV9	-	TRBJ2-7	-	CASSVVASSYEQYF	TGTGCCAGCAGCGTAGTCGCTTCCAGCTACGAGCAGTACTTC
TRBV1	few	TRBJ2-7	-	CTSSPQSGAYEQYF	TGCACCAGCAGCCCTCAAAGCGGGGCCTACGAGCAGTACTTC
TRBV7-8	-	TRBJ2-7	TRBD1	CASSLGRPGQGSYEQYF	TGTGCCAGCAGCTTAGGCCGGCCAGGACAGGGCTCCTACGAGCAGTACTTC
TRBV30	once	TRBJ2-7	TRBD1	CAWSPTGVEQYF	TGTGCCTGGAGCCCGACAGGGGTCGAGCAGTACTTC
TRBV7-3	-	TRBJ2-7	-	CASSLTWSGPYEQYF	TGTGCCAGCAGCTTAACGTGGTCAGGGCCCTACGAGCAGTACTTC
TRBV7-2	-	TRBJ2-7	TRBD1	CASSARQGTYEQYF	TGTGCCAGCAGCGCCCGACAGGGGACCTACGAGCAGTACTTC
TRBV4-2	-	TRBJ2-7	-	CASSQDRYEQYF	TGTGCCAGCAGCCAAGACAGGTACGAGCAGTACTTC
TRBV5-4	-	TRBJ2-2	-	CASSLDSPTGELFF	TGTGCCAGCAGCTTGGACAGCCCAACCGGGGAGCTGTTTTTT
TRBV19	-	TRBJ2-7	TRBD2	CASSDRLAGSYEQYF	TGTGCCAGTAGTGACCGACTAGCGGGGTCCTACGAGCAGTACTTC
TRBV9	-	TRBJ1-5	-	CASSVAAGLCYSNQPQHF	TGTGCCAGCAGCGTAGCTGCGGGTCTCTGCTATAGCAATCAGCCCCAGCATTTT
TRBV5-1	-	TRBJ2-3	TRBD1	CASKRDRGTDTQYF	TGCGCCAGCAAACGGGACAGGGGCACAGATACGCAGTATTTT
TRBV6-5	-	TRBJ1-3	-	CASSPTGFSGNTIYF	TGTGCCAGCAGCCCCACAGGTTTCTCTGGAAACACCATATATTTT
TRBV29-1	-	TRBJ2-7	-	CSVEVRGYEQYF	TGCAGCGTTGAAGTTCGCGGGTACGAGCAGTACTTC
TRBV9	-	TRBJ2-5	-	CASSVGRSGAQYF	TGTGCCAGCAGCGTAGGCCGGTCCGGGGCCCAGTACTTC
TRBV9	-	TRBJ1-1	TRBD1	CASSSRTGNTEAFF	TGTGCCAGCAGCTCCCGGACAGGGAACACTGAAGCTTTCTTT
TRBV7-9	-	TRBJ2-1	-	CSSSLEAGEQFF	TGTTCCAGCAGCTTAGAGGCGGGGGAGCAGTTCTTC
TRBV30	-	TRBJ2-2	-	CAWRFRDSRVGELFF	TGTGCCTGGAGGTTCCGAGACTCCCGGGTCGGGGAGCTGTTTTTT
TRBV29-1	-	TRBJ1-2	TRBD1	CSVLRGQGNYGYTF	TGCAGCGTCCTAAGGGGACAGGGCAACTATGGCTACACCTTC
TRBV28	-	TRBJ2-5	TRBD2	CASFSLGLAGQETQYF	TGTGCCAGCTTTTCCCTAGGACTAGCGGGGCAAGAGACCCAGTACTTC
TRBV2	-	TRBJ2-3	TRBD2	CATSWGSGGPDTQYF	TGTGCCACCTCCTGGGGTAGCGGGGGCCCAGATACGCAGTATTTT
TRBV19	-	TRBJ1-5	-	CASTFGRGQPQHF	TGTGCCAGTACCTTCGGCAGGGGTCAGCCCCAGCATTTT
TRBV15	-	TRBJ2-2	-	CATSPHAGELFF	TGTGCCACCAGCCCACATGCCGGGGAGCTGTTTTTT
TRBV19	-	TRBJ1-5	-	CASSILTTPGWGGVQGQPQHF	TGTGCCAGTAGTATCCTGACCACGCCCGGATGGGGGGGCGTACAGGGTCAGCCCCAGCATTTT
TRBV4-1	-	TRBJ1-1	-	CASSQDVPRFTTEAFF	TGCGCCAGCAGCCAAGATGTCCCCAGGTTCACAACTGAAGCTTTCTTT
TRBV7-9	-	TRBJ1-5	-	CASSLGSNNQPQHF	TGTGCCAGCAGCTTAGGGTCTAACAATCAGCCCCAGCATTTT
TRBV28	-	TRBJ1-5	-	CASSFQGREPQHF	TGTGCCAGCAGTTTTCAGGGTCGGGAGCCCCAGCATTTT
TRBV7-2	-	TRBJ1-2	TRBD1	CASSRDRGNYGYTF	TGTGCCAGCAGCCGGGACAGGGGGAACTATGGCTACACCTTC
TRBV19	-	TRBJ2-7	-	CASSIALQGSFSYEQYF	TGTGCCAGTAGTATCGCCCTCCAGGGCAGCTTCTCCTACGAGCAGTACTTC
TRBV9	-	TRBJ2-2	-	CASSGGSGELFF	TGTGCCAGCAGCGGCGGTTCCGGGGAGCTGTTTTTT
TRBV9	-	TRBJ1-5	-	CASSATNSVQPQHF	TGTGCCAGCAGCGCTACGAATTCGGTTCAGCCCCAGCATTTT
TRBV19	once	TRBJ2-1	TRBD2	CASSHALAGGYNEQFF	TGTGCCAGTAGTCACGCCCTCGCGGGAGGGTACAATGAGCAGTTCTTC
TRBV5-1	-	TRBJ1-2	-	CASQTAQGGGYPF	TGCGCCAGCCAAACCGCCCAGGGAGGTGGCTACCCCTTC
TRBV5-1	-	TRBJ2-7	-	CASSPDSVWYEQYF	TGCGCCAGCAGCCCAGACAGCGTATGGTACGAGCAGTACTTC
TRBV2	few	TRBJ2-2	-	CASSPGIGAGELFF	TGTGCCAGCAGTCCAGGGATAGGGGCCGGGGAGCTGTTTTTT
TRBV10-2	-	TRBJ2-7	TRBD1	CASSVTGQSRGEQYF	TGCGCCAGCAGTGTTACGGGACAGAGCCGGGGCGAGCAGTACTTC